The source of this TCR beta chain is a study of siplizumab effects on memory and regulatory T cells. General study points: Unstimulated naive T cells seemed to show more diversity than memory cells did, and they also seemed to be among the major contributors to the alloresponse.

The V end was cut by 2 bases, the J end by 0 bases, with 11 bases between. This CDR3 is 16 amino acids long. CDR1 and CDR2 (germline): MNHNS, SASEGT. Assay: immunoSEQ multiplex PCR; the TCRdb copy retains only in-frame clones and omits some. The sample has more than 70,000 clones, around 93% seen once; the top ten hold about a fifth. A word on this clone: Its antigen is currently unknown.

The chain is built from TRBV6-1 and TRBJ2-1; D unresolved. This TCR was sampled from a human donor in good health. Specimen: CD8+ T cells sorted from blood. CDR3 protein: CASSELKISSYNEQFF. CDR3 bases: TGTGCCAGCAGTGAATTGAAGATAAGCTCCTACAATGAGCAGTTCTTC.